A single sample is the source of the 15 T cell receptor beta chains below, sequenced in a study of T-cell reconstitution after alpha-beta-depleted transplantation in children. Unique molecular identifiers were incorporated when the TCRbeta library was constructed. TCRdb passed the PCR reads through MiXCR, listing each CDR3 protein once. Of 600,000 to 700,000 distinct CDR3 sequences listed, approximately 17% are singletons. Source: PBMCs from the stem cell graft donor, taken from the stem cell graft. The receptors here all came from a human donor who donated a stem cell graft to a child with acute myeloid leukemia.

This clonotype was seen at least ten times. The gene calls are TRBV5-8 and TRBJ1-1; 8 bases line up with TRBD1. The length of the CDR3 is 14 residues. Germline V gives CDR1 SGHTS, CDR2 YDEGEE. Germline trimming cut 3 bases from V and 2 bases from J; bases unmatched to any gene: 3. The CDR3 reads CASSSGQVNTEAFF. The CDR3 region has the DNA TGTGCCAGCAGCTCGGGACAGGTTAACACTGAAGCTTTCTTT.

This clonotype was seen many times. The rearrangement uses TRBV20-1 and TRBJ2-7; D perhaps matches TRBD2 (5 bases). Germline CDR1 is DFQATT and CDR2 is SNEGSKA (reference sequence). The CDR3 totals 13 residues. The CDR3 nucleotides are TGCAGCGGAATGAGGGCGCCATCCCGGGAGCAGTACTTC. Protein sequence: CSGMRAPSREQYF.

This clonotype was detected ten times or more. V and J are TRBV13 and TRBJ2-5; D is uncertain. The V gene lost 4 bases and the J gene lost 12 bases, with 15 bases spanning the gap. The length of the CDR3 is 12 residues. The germline CDR1 and CDR2 sequences are PRHDT and FYEKMQ (reference sequence). The CDR3 DNA is TGTGCCAGCAGCTCCCAGATGGGCGAAGAGTACTTC. As protein: CASSSQMGEEYF.

The V call is TRBV6-1, the J call TRBJ2-1, with 7 bases lining up with TRBD1. The CDR3 contains 14 residues. Unmatched junction bases numbered 11, after V lost 8 bases and J lost 7 bases. Germline assignment: CDR1 MNHNS and CDR2 SASEGT. Here the CDR3 DNA reads TGTGCCAGCGGGGTAGGGACAGCCTTAAATGAGCAGTTCTTC. Amino acid sequence: CASGVGTALNEQFF.

The sample holds many counts of this clonotype. The CDR3 DNA is TGCAGTGCTAGAGGCGAGGTAGCGGGGAACACCGGGGAGCTGTTTTTT. Protein sequence: CSARGEVAGNTGELFF. This chain links TRBV20-1 with TRBJ2-2; TRBD2 matches at 7 bases. Germline lookup yields CDR1 DFQATT and CDR2 SNEGSKA (reference sequence). The CDR3 sequence is 16 residues long. J lost 1 base, V lost 1 base, and 6 bases had no gene match.

For this clonotype: It may be a read error: a sequence one base away is much more abundant. The J gene is TRBJ2-7, the V gene TRBV11-2, with 8 bases fitting TRBD1. V was clipped by 1 base and J by 5 bases; unmatched bases: 7. Germline V gene data show CDR1 as SGHAT and CDR2 as FQNNGV. This CDR3 is 15 amino acids long. This CDR3 reads CASSLGGQAVDEQYF. Written as DNA, the CDR3 is TGTGCCAGCAGCTTAGGGGGACAGGCGGTTGACGAGCAGTACTTC.

This clonotype has a handful of counts. The V call is TRBV9, the J call TRBJ1-2; D gene uncertain. The CDR3 is made up of 13 amino acids. Germline assignment: CDR1 SGDLS and CDR2 YYNGEE. Between the trimmed V and J ends, which lost 3 bases and 4 bases, there was a span of 10 bases. The CDR3 bases are TGTGCCAGCAGCGCATACGTGGGCTATGGCTACACCTTC. This sequence encodes CASSAYVGYGYTF. Based on the CDR3 plus reference TRBV9 and TRBJ1-2, the full variable domain is DSGVTQTPKHLITATGQRVTLRCSPRSGDLSVYWYQQSLDQGLQFLIQYYNGEERAKGNILERFSAQQFPDLHSELNLSSLELGDSALYFCASSAYVGYGYTFGSGTRLTVV.

The chain links TRBV5-5 to TRBJ2-7; no clear D gene. CDR1 and CDR2 from the germline V gene are SGHKS and YYEKEE (reference sequence). V was trimmed by 2 bases and J by 5 bases, leaving 17 bases between them. The CDR3 extends over 15 amino acids. The CDR3 reads CASSLQPVGQNEQYF. The CDR3 DNA sequence: TGTGCCAGCAGCTTACAACCCGTCGGCCAGAACGAGCAGTACTTC. The entire variable domain, with the rest obtained from reference TRBV5-5 and TRBJ2-7, is as follows: DAGVTQSPTHLIKTRGQQVTLRCSPISGHKSVSWYQQVLGQGPQFIFQYYEKEERGRGNFPDRFSARQFPNYSSELNVNALLLGDSALYLCASSLQPVGQNEQYFGPGTRLTVT.

This clonotype has more than one count but fewer than ten. The chain recombines TRBV6-2 or TRBV6-3 with TRBJ2-7, with a possible D match to TRBD2 (5 bases). Deletions cut 5 bases from V and 3 bases from J, with 11 bases between. This CDR3 spans 13 amino acids. From germline, CDR1 is MNHEY and CDR2 SVGEGT. The CDR3 DNA reads TGTGCCAGCAGTCGTTCGACTATCTACGAGCAGTACTTC. Translation gives CASSRSTIYEQYF.

The chain combines TRBV24-1 with TRBJ2-2; 9 bases are shared with TRBD1. V lost 4 bases to trimming and J lost 2 bases; unmatched junction nucleotides: 1. This CDR3 contains 15 residues. Germline V gene data show CDR1 as KGHDR and CDR2 as SFDVKD. The CDR3 nucleotides read TGTGCCACCAGTGAGGGACAGGGAAACACCGGGGAGCTGTTTTTT. This sequence encodes CATSEGQGNTGELFF.

This clonotype appeared a few times. The V call is TRBV5-6, the J call TRBJ1-2; 7 bases match TRBD1. Unmatched junction bases numbered 11, after V lost 5 bases and J lost 4 bases. The CDR3 has 15 amino acids. The germline CDR1 and CDR2 sequences are SGHDT and YYEEEE. For the CDR3, the DNA is TGTGCCAGCAGTATAGAAGGAGGGGGCTTCTATGGCTACACCTTC. It is translated as CASSIEGGGFYGYTF.

The chain joins TRBV7-2 to TRBJ2-5; TRBD1 matches at 11 bases. V lost 1 base to trimming and J lost 2 bases; unmatched junction nucleotides: 6. Germline CDR1 and CDR2: SGHTA and FQGNSA. The CDR3 has 17 residues. This chain's CDR3 is CASSLGTGGVGQETQYF. CDR3 bases: TGTGCCAGCAGCTTAGGGACAGGGGGCGTAGGTCAAGAGACCCAGTACTTC.

The V call is TRBV20-1, the J call TRBJ2-1; possibly TRBD1 or TRBD2 for D (5 bases each). Trimming stripped 0 bases from V and 4 bases from J, with 16 bases between. CDR3 length equals 16 residues. Germline values: CDR1 DFQATT, CDR2 SNEGSKA (reference sequence). CDR3 nucleotide sequence: TGCAGTGCTAGAGATACATGGGGCCGGGATTACAATGAGCAGTTCTTC. This encodes CSARDTWGRDYNEQFF.

This clonotype was detected ten times or more. The chain employs TRBV20-1 and TRBJ2-5, with TRBD2 matching 9 bases. The germline V gene encodes CDR1 DFQATT and CDR2 SNEGSKA (reference sequence). V shed 6 bases and J 6 bases; nucleotides not matched to a gene: 8. This CDR3 is built from 13 residues. The CDR3 region is CSAYGTSHQTQYF. In nucleotides, the CDR3 is TGCAGTGCGTACGGGACTAGCCATCAGACCCAGTACTTC.

This clonotype was seen repeatedly, ten times or more. The rearrangement links TRBV9 to TRBJ2-1, with 11 positions matching TRBD2. Per the germline V gene, CDR1 is SGDLS and CDR2 is YYNGEE. J gave up 7 bases and V 3 bases, and 3 bases lay outside the gene matches. The CDR3 sequence is 14 residues long. The CDR3 bases are TGTGCCAGCAGCGCAAGACTAGCGGGGAATGAGCAGTTCTTC. Translation: CASSARLAGNEQFF.